The 23 T cell receptor beta chains presented below share a single source sample, sequenced in a study of T-cell reconstitution after alpha-beta-depleted transplantation in children. During its preparation, the TCRbeta library received unique molecular identifiers. TCRdb itself ran the PCR reads through MiXCR, one entry per CDR3 protein. Of around 380,000 distinct CDR3 sequences in the sample, approximately 11% were seen once. This material consisted of PBMCs from the stem cell graft donor, taken from the stem cell graft. These receptors all stem from a human donor who donated a stem cell graft to a child with acute myeloid leukemia.

This clonotype was found many times. This chain connects TRBV5-1 to TRBJ1-6, with a possible D match to TRBD1 (5 bases). CDR3 length: 14 amino acids. The germline V and J ends were trimmed by 2 bases and 10 bases, with 13 bases remaining between them. Germline CDR1 reads SGHRS; CDR2 reads YFSETQ. CDR3 protein: CASSFKGRGSPLHF. CDR3 DNA: TGCGCCAGCAGCTTCAAGGGACGCGGATCACCCCTCCACTTT. Complete variable domain (other parts from reference TRBV5-1 and TRBJ1-6): KAGVTQTPRYLIKTRGQQVTLSCSPISGHRSVSWYQQTPGQGLQFLFEYFSETQRNKGNFPGRFSGRQFSNSRSEMNVSTLELGDSALYLCASSFKGRGSPLHFGNGTRLTVT.

The CDR3 DNA is TGTGCCAGCGGCGGGACGCCGAGCTCCTACAATGAGCAGTTCTTC. It specifies CASGGTPSSYNEQFF. The rearrangement uses TRBV6-2 or TRBV6-3 and TRBJ2-1, with D possibly matching TRBD2 (6 bases). The CDR3 loop spans 15 amino acids. Germline assignment: CDR1 MNHEY and CDR2 SVGEGT. V lost 8 bases and J 0 bases, leaving 14 bases between the germline ends.

The chain recombines TRBV20-1 with TRBJ2-4; 8 nucleotides match TRBD1. The CDR3 spans 13 residues. Germline trimming cut 6 bases from V and 8 bases from J; bases unmatched to any gene: 9. Germline values: CDR1 DFQATT, CDR2 SNEGSKA (reference sequence). CDR3 protein: CSAAGTGWDIQYF. The DNA of the CDR3 is TGCAGTGCCGCCGGGACAGGTTGGGACATTCAGTACTTC.

The gene calls are TRBV19 and TRBJ2-3, with 7 nucleotides matching TRBD1. The CDR3 covers 14 residues. V was pared by 6 bases and J by 4 bases, with 7 bases of the junction left unmatched. In germline, CDR1 is LNHDA, CDR2 SQIVND (reference sequence). CDR3 DNA: TGTGCCAGTAGGATACAGGGGACGGCAGATACGCAGTATTTT. It encodes CASRIQGTADTQYF.

On this clonotype itself: It may be a read error: a sequence one base away is much more abundant. This chain links TRBV29-1 with TRBJ1-1, with 7 bases fitting TRBD1. V dropped 7 bases and J dropped 11; count of bases not matched to a gene: 19. The CDR3 loop spans 14 amino acids. Germline assignment: CDR1 SQVTM and CDR2 ANQGSEA. CDR3 DNA: TGCAGCGCTGCAGGTGGACAGGTCTTGCCGACGGCTTTCTTT. This codes for CSAAGGQVLPTAFF.

This clonotype was seen more than once but under ten times. This chain links TRBV5-1 with TRBJ1-2; 7 bases fit TRBD1. With V trimmed by 2 bases and J by 0 bases, 7 bases remained unmatched. CDR3 length: 16 residues. Germline CDR1 and CDR2: SGHRS and YFSETQ. The CDR3 DNA reads as TGCGCCAGCAGCTTCGACAGGGACTATTCTAACTATGGCTACACCTTC. Translated: CASSFDRDYSNYGYTF.

This clonotype was recorded at least ten times. The chain combines TRBV20-1 with TRBJ2-5, with no clear D. Trimming left V 7 bases short and J 4 bases short, with 7 bases between. The CDR3 length is 10 residues. The V gene's germline CDR1 is DFQATT and CDR2 SNEGSKA (reference sequence). The CDR3 nucleotides read TGCAGTGGATCCCTAGAGACCCAGTACTTC. This codes for CSGSLETQYF.

This clonotype was seen a few times. The chain has TRBV24-1 and TRBJ2-3; D is ambiguous. Trimming took off 5 bases at V and 6 bases at J, with 20 bases between the two ends. CDR3 length equals 16 residues. CDR1 and CDR2 from the germline V gene are KGHDR and SFDVKD. The CDR3 region is CATSGVSSRDADTQYF. For the CDR3, the DNA is TGTGCCACCAGTGGTGTTTCATCAAGGGATGCTGATACGCAGTATTTT.

V usage is TRBV20-1 and J usage is TRBJ2-4; no firm D call. Germline lookup yields CDR1 DFQATT and CDR2 SNEGSKA (reference sequence). The CDR3 runs to 13 residues. V was clipped by 3 bases and J by 0 bases, with 6 bases between them. CDR3 bases: TGCAGTGCTAGCATCCTAGCCAAAAACATTCAGTACTTC. Translation gives CSASILAKNIQYF.

This clonotype was counted only a few times. The rearrangement uses TRBV5-1 and TRBJ1-3; D gene uncertain. This CDR3 spans 17 amino acids. V was trimmed by 0 bases and J by 0 bases, leaving 13 bases between them. Germline assignment: CDR1 SGHRS and CDR2 YFSETQ. CDR3 nucleotides: TGCGCCAGCAGCTTGGTTGCGGTTCGAAGCTCTGGAAACACCATATATTTT. Its translation is CASSLVAVRSSGNTIYF.

This clonotype was found many times. The V and J genes are TRBV4-1 and TRBJ2-1; D may be TRBD1 or TRBD2 (6 bases each). This CDR3 is built from 17 residues. V was clipped by 1 base and J by 6 bases, with 19 bases between them. CDR1 MGHRA and CDR2 YSYEKL come from the germline V gene. The CDR3 DNA sequence: TGCGCCAGCAGCCAAGGGCTGGCCAGGGGAGGTTCCAATGAGCAGTTCTTC. Its translation: CASSQGLARGGSNEQFF.

This clonotype was counted a few times. The gene calls are TRBV4-2 and TRBJ1-4; D perhaps matches TRBD1 (5 bases). Germline assignment: CDR1 LGHNA and CDR2 YNFKEQ. The V end lost 0 bases, the J end lost 0 bases, and 14 bases lay between the germline ends. This CDR3 spans 18 amino acids. In DNA form, the CDR3 reads TGTGCCAGCAGCCAAGAACTGGGGGTCAATGCAACTAATGAAAAACTGTTTTTT. Translated: CASSQELGVNATNEKLFF.

This clonotype was seen a few times. V gene TRBV5-1 combines with J gene TRBJ2-2; no clear D gene. The germline V and J ends were trimmed by 4 bases and 3 bases, with 13 bases remaining between them. The CDR3 sequence is 15 residues long. The germline V gene encodes CDR1 SGHRS and CDR2 YFSETQ. This CDR3 reads CASSEEVRDTGELFF. The CDR3 DNA reads as TGCGCCAGCAGCGAGGAAGTTCGGGACACCGGGGAGCTGTTTTTT.

V gene TRBV12-3 or TRBV12-4 combines with J gene TRBJ2-4, with D possibly being TRBD1 or TRBD2 (7 bases each). Deletions cut 3 bases from V and 0 bases from J, with 21 bases between. The CDR3 runs to 19 residues. CDR3 bases: TGTGCCAGCAGTTTTTTTGGGTTGGGACAGCGGGAAGCCAAAAACATTCAGTACTTC. It codes for CASSFFGLGQREAKNIQYF.

The table lists this clonotype with many counts. The chain joins TRBV4-2 to TRBJ2-7; 15 bases are shared with TRBD2. V lost 2 bases and J lost 4; bases outside the gene matches: 6. Germline loops: CDR1 LGHNA, CDR2 YNFKEQ. This CDR3 comprises 17 residues. CDR3 residues: CASSQQGLAGGEYEQYF. The CDR3 region has the DNA TGTGCCAGCAGCCAACAAGGACTAGCGGGAGGGGAATACGAGCAGTACTTC.

This clonotype was picked up a small number of times. In nucleotides, the CDR3 is TGTGCCAGCAGCCCTGAGACAGGGTCGTACGAGCAGTACTTC. It is translated as CASSPETGSYEQYF. This chain joins TRBV6-1 and TRBJ2-7, with 7 bases identical to TRBD1. The CDR3 has 14 residues. The germline CDR1 and CDR2 sequences are MNHNS and SASEGT. V was clipped by 6 bases and J by 4 bases; unmatched bases: 9.

This clonotype came up a few times. This sequence joins TRBV9 and TRBJ2-2, with a possible D match to TRBD2 (6 bases). The length of the CDR3 is 17 residues. V shed 0 bases and J shed 1 base, with 13 bases lying between them. Germline V lookup: CDR1 SGDLS, CDR2 YYNGEE. CDR3 DNA sequence: TGTGCCAGCAGCGTAGAGTTGGCTAGCGAGAACACCGGGGAGCTGTTTTTT. Translated, it gives CASSVELASENTGELFF.

This clonotype was detected many times. This CDR3 is CASSQEEGHTGELFF. As DNA, the CDR3 is TGCGCCAGCAGCCAAGAGGAGGGGCACACCGGGGAGCTGTTTTTT. The V and J genes are TRBV4-1 and TRBJ2-2; D may be TRBD2 (6 bases). V was clipped by 0 bases and J by 3 bases, with 8 bases between them. From germline, CDR1 is MGHRA and CDR2 YSYEKL. The CDR3 covers 15 residues.

V and J are TRBV12-3 or TRBV12-4 and TRBJ1-1; a possible D gene is TRBD1 (5 bases). This CDR3 contains 14 residues. V was shortened by 3 bases and J by 2 bases, with 10 bases between the two germline ends. CDR3 sequence (DNA): TGTGCCAGCAGTTTTAGGACATACAACACTGAAGCTTTCTTT. Translated, it gives CASSFRTYNTEAFF.

This chain links TRBV12-3 or TRBV12-4 with TRBJ2-7; D gene ambiguous. V dropped 3 bases and J dropped 0 bases, with 6 bases sitting between them. This CDR3 has 13 amino acids. CDR3 DNA sequence: TGTGCCAGCAGTTTCCTTAACTCCTACGAGCAGTACTTC. The encoded protein is CASSFLNSYEQYF.

This clonotype came up a few times. V usage is TRBV20-1 and J usage is TRBJ2-7, with D tentatively TRBD1 or TRBD2 (5 bases each). CDR3 length: 12 amino acids. Germline V gene lookup returns CDR1 DFQATT and CDR2 SNEGSKA (reference sequence). V was shortened by 4 bases and J by 1 base, with 8 bases between the two germline ends. The CDR3 here is CSAMGESYEQYF. CDR3 coding DNA: TGCAGTGCTATGGGGGAATCCTACGAGCAGTACTTC.

The rearrangement links TRBV6-2 or TRBV6-3 to TRBJ1-2; 9 nucleotides align to TRBD1. V was clipped by 6 bases and J by 5 bases; unmatched bases: 13. The CDR3 sequence is 16 residues long. Germline CDR1 is MNHEY and CDR2 is SVGEGT. CDR3: CASSADRGISRYGYTF. Written as DNA, the CDR3 is TGTGCCAGCAGCGCGGACAGGGGTATATCCAGATATGGCTACACCTTC.

The chain joins TRBV2 to TRBJ2-3; D is possibly TRBD2 (6 bases). This CDR3 is 11 amino acids long. Germline CDR1 and CDR2: SNHLY and FYNNEI. The germline V and J ends were trimmed by 6 bases and 14 bases, with 15 bases remaining between them. CDR3 loop: CASRRPAGWYF. Written as DNA, the CDR3 is TGTGCCAGCAGGAGACCCGCGGGATGGTATTTT.